The entry that follows covers one T cell receptor (beta chain) sequence. Its antigen is not known. This entry comes from a study of cytomegalovirus exposure and HLA in healthy donors. V lost 5 bases and J lost 1, with 11 bases in between. CDR3 length equals 14 residues. In germline, CDR1 is MNHEY, CDR2 SVGAGI. Use of 60 Vbeta and 13 Jbeta primers characterized the PCR. The assay was immunoSEQ multiplex PCR, and TCRdb's table has in-frame clones only and misses some. Among around 180,000 clones listed, roughly 82% were seen once. Study findings and constraints: A list of 150 to 200 TCR beta chains associated with cytomegalovirus was given. Rare TCR sequences predominated, though certain public TCRs were found in many donors.

J is TRBJ1-1 and V is TRBV6-5, with D unresolved. This TCR derives from a girl aged 2 to 9 in good health and CMV-seropositive. Material: PBMCs. CDR3 DNA sequence: TGTGCCAGCAGTCCACGCGTTAAGAACACTGAAGCTTTCTTT. It is translated as CASSPRVKNTEAFF.